These 29 T cell receptor beta chains share one sample of origin, sequenced in a study of human T cells and chemical hapten exposure. TCRdb independently ran MiXCR on the RACE reads; one entry per CDR3 protein. The sample lists about 290,000 distinct CDR3 sequences, roughly 7.4% occurring once. Time point: pre-sensitization, week 0. Specified treatment: therapeutic diphenylcyclopropenone sensitization with weekly scalp DPC. Sequenced material: whole blood, taken in connection with sensitization to the hapten diphenylcyclopropenone (DPC). All receptors derive from a man between 18 and 35 years old with alopecia areata. Some clones in this sample may be carry-over from other donors' samples.

The rearrangement joins TRBV2 to TRBJ1-2; D might be TRBD1 (6 bases). Per germline, CDR1 SNHLY and CDR2 FYNNEI. The length of the CDR3 is 13 residues. V gave up 7 bases and J gave up 3 bases, with 12 bases separating them. The CDR3, as DNA: TGTGCCAGCAAGGGGGACACCGACTATGGCTACACCTTC. This translates into CASKGDTDYGYTF.

This clonotype occurred many times. The chain recombines TRBV6-5 with TRBJ1-5, with unresolved D. The CDR3 has 14 amino acids. V lost 4 bases to trimming and J lost 5 bases, with 12 bases between them. Germline CDR1 MNHEY, CDR2 SVGAGI. CDR3 loop: CASSLLGEDQPQHF. CDR3 nucleotide sequence: TGTGCCAGCAGTTTATTGGGTGAAGATCAGCCCCAGCATTTT.

The table lists this clonotype with a few counts. The chain carries TRBV11-1 and TRBJ2-1, with D possibly being TRBD2 (5 bases). The germline CDR1 and CDR2 sequences are SGHAT and FQDESV (reference sequence). The ends were cut back, 5 bases at V and 1 base at J, with 12 bases in the middle. This CDR3 has 15 residues. The CDR3 sequence is CASSRSDGSYNEQFF. CDR3 in DNA: TGTGCCAGCAGCCGTAGCGACGGATCCTACAATGAGCAGTTCTTC.

This chain uses TRBV7-2 with TRBJ1-2; TRBD1 might be the D (6 bases). Trimming removed 0 bases from V and 0 bases from J, with 11 bases in between. Germline-derived CDR1 and CDR2 are SGHTA and FQGNSA. The CDR3 contains 16 residues. CDR3 DNA: TGTGCCAGCAGCTTAGCGGGCACAGGGACTAACTATGGCTACACCTTC. Protein product: CASSLAGTGTNYGYTF. The full variable domain, its missing parts supplied by reference TRBV7-2 and TRBJ1-2, is GAGVSQSPSNKVTEKGKDVELRCDPISGHTALYWYRQSLGQGLEFLIYFQGNSAPDKSGLPSDRFSAERTGGSVSTLTIQRTQQEDSAVYLCASSLAGTGTNYGYTFGSGTRLTVV.

With respect to this clonotype: A read error may account for a junction end that differs from germline. V usage is TRBV4-1 and J usage is TRBJ2-7; D may match TRBD1 or TRBD2 (5 bases each). Germline CDR1 MGHRA, CDR2 YSYEKL. The CDR3 is 16 residues long. CDR3 protein: CASSRTGAMATYEQYF. CDR3 nucleotide sequence: TGCGCCAGCAGCCGGACCGGGGCCATGGCGACCTACGAGCAATACTTC.

This chain connects TRBV7-9 to TRBJ2-7; TRBD1 aligns across 8 bases. Germline V gene sequence: CDR1 SEHNR, CDR2 FQNEAQ (reference sequence). The CDR3 consists of 14 residues. V lost 3 bases to trimming and J lost 4 bases; unmatched junction nucleotides: 5. The CDR3 here is CASSFGTGTYEQYV. CDR3 bases: TGTGCCAGCAGCTTCGGGACAGGCACTTACGAGCAGTACGTC.

The CDR3 DNA sequence: TGTGCCAGCAGCGGGGGGGGCAGCCCAGGAGGCTACACCTTC. It encodes CASSGGGSPGGYTF. This rearrangement joins TRBV7-2 to TRBJ1-2; tentatively, D is TRBD1 (6 bases). Trimming cost V 5 bases and J 8 bases, with 18 bases left between them. CDR3 size: 14 residues. Germline V gene data show CDR1 as SGHTA and CDR2 as FQGNSA.

This clonotype has only a few counts. This chain uses TRBV20-1 with TRBJ1-6; D possibly corresponds to TRBD1 (5 bases). CDR3 size: 14 residues. With 2 bases removed from V and 7 bases from J, the gap between germline ends came to 12 bases. Germline V gene data show CDR1 as DFQATT and CDR2 as SNEGSKA (reference sequence). The CDR3 DNA reads as TGCAGTGCTAGATTGGCGGGGGGGAATTCACCCCTCCACTTT. This codes for CSARLAGGNSPLHF.

The chain has TRBV29-1 and TRBJ2-2; TRBD2 agrees at 10 bases. The CDR3 extends over 13 amino acids. The junction had 3 bases not matched to a gene; V was cut back by 6 bases and J by 5 bases. The germline gives CDR1 SQVTM, CDR2 ANQGSEA. CDR3 residues: CSVFSGRTGELFF. The CDR3 region has the DNA TGCAGCGTCTTTAGCGGGAGGACCGGGGAGCTGTTTTTT.

This clonotype occurred a few times. The chain carries TRBV4-1 and TRBJ1-2; 7 positions agree with TRBD1. V trimming: 3 bases; J trimming: 2 bases; junction bases outside the gene matches: 6. CDR1 is MGHRA and CDR2 is YSYEKL in the germline V gene. CDR3 size: 15 residues. The CDR3 here is CASSHRQGFNYGYTF. CDR3 coding DNA: TGCGCCAGCAGCCACCGACAGGGATTCAACTATGGCTACACCTTC.

The chain combines TRBV4-1 with TRBJ2-3; no definite D call. Germline V gives CDR1 MGHRA, CDR2 YSYEKL. Trimming removed 3 bases from V and 0 bases from J, with 10 bases in between. The CDR3 covers 15 residues. The CDR3, as DNA: TGCGCCAGCAGCCACGGTGATACTAGCACAGATACGCAGTATTTT. This codes for CASSHGDTSTDTQYF.

The CDR3 is CASRGGRDQPQHF. CDR3 in DNA: TGTGCCAGCAGGGGCGGGAGGGATCAGCCCCAGCATTTT. The V call is TRBV27, the J call TRBJ1-5; D unresolved. Per the germline V gene, CDR1 is MNHEY and CDR2 is SMNVEV (reference sequence). V lost 6 bases and J 5 bases, leaving 11 bases between the germline ends. CDR3 length: 13 amino acids.

In this sample, this clonotype turned up a few times. The chain couples TRBV15 to TRBJ2-5; possibly TRBD1 for D (6 bases). This CDR3 is 13 amino acids long. Trimming removed 5 bases from V and 5 bases from J, with 12 bases in between. Germline CDR1 LNHNV, CDR2 YYDKDF (reference sequence). CDR3 in DNA: TGTGCCACCAGCGGCGCTCAGGGGGAGACCCAGTACTTC. Protein sequence: CATSGAQGETQYF.

This chain joins TRBV18 and TRBJ1-4; tentatively, D is TRBD1 (5 bases). This CDR3 spans 16 amino acids. Germline CDR1 KGHSH, CDR2 LQKENI. Trimming cost V 2 bases and J 7 bases, with 17 bases left between them. CDR3 amino acids: CASSPNPPGLLEKLFF. The CDR3 coding sequence is TGTGCCAGCTCACCAAACCCTCCGGGACTCCTTGAAAAACTGTTTTTT.

This clonotype was seen only a few times. The chain is built from TRBV29-1 and TRBJ1-1; weak D call: TRBD1 (5 bases). CDR1 is SQVTM and CDR2 is ANQGSEA in the germline V gene. V was shortened by 6 bases and J by 0 bases, with 14 bases between the two germline ends. CDR3 length: 14 amino acids. In nucleotides, the CDR3 is TGCAGCGTCCCAGCGGGGGGACTGAACACTGAAGCTTTCTTT. It yields the protein CSVPAGGLNTEAFF.

The table lists this clonotype with a few counts. This may arise from a read error, as a much more abundant clone is one base away. J is TRBJ1-1 and V is TRBV7-3; D gene uncertain. V was trimmed by 2 bases and J by 2 bases, leaving 6 bases between them. The germline CDR1 and CDR2 sequences are SGHTA and FQGTGA. The CDR3 runs 13 residues. Here the CDR3 reads CASSLYSNTEAFF. In DNA form, the CDR3 reads TGTGCCAGCAGCTTATACAGTAACACTGAAGCTTTCTTT.

This clonotype was counted a few times. This chain connects TRBV29-1 to TRBJ2-1, with unresolved D. The V and J ends lost 7 bases and 2 bases respectively, with 9 bases between them. CDR1 is SQVTM and CDR2 is ANQGSEA in the germline V gene. The CDR3 has 12 amino acids. CDR3 region: CSGRAAYNEQFF. CDR3 DNA: TGCAGCGGGCGAGCAGCCTACAATGAGCAGTTCTTC.

This clonotype was picked up a small number of times. CDR3 protein: CASSQDFQTGEEKLFF. CDR3 DNA: TGTGCCAGCAGCCAAGATTTTCAGACAGGGGAGGAAAAACTGTTTTTT. V and J are TRBV4-2 and TRBJ1-4; TRBD1 matches at 8 bases. There are 16 residues in the CDR3. Germline V gene data show CDR1 as LGHNA and CDR2 as YNFKEQ. J was trimmed by 8 bases and V by 0 bases; bases with no gene match: 8.

This clonotype showed up just a few times. The chain combines TRBV11-2 with TRBJ2-4, with a weak D call TRBD2 (5 bases). The germline V and J ends were trimmed by 1 base and 0 bases, with 10 bases remaining between them. Germline CDR1 SGHAT, CDR2 FQNNGV. This CDR3 is built from 16 residues. The CDR3 region has the DNA TGTGCCAGCAGCTTAGGATACGGGGTAGCCAAAAACATTCAGTACTTC. This encodes CASSLGYGVAKNIQYF.

The rearrangement links TRBV14 to TRBJ2-3; no definite D call. Germline CDR1 and CDR2: SGHDN and FVKESK. The CDR3 length is 15 residues. V dropped 0 bases and J dropped 0 bases, with 7 bases sitting between them. The CDR3 DNA is TGTGCCAGCAGCCAAGACCTCCGAAGCACAGATACGCAGTATTTT. This translates into CASSQDLRSTDTQYF.

This clonotype was observed at least ten times. The V gene is TRBV6-2 or TRBV6-3, the J gene TRBJ2-1; TRBD1 or TRBD2 may be the D gene (5 bases each). Germline V CDR1 and CDR2: MNHEY, SVGEGT. The CDR3 consists of 15 residues. Between the trimmed V and J ends, which lost 1 base and 4 bases, there was a span of 11 bases. CDR3 in DNA: TGTGCCAGCAGTTACTGGGACCTACCTTACAATGAGCAGTTCTTC. Translation gives CASSYWDLPYNEQFF.

The V and J genes are TRBV27 and TRBJ1-1; D possibly corresponds to TRBD1 (5 bases). From germline, CDR1 is MNHEY and CDR2 SMNVEV (reference sequence). V was trimmed by 3 bases and J by 5 bases, leaving 16 bases between them. This CDR3 contains 15 residues. CDR3 sequence reads: CASSFSLTGGTEAFF. Written as DNA, the CDR3 is TGTGCCAGCAGTTTCTCCCTGACGGGGGGAACTGAAGCTTTCTTT.

This clonotype was picked up a small number of times. The J gene is TRBJ2-6, the V gene TRBV7-2; TRBD1 aligns across 7 bases. With 2 bases clipped from V and 2 bases from J, the junction kept 6 bases outside the gene matches. The germline gives CDR1 SGHTA, CDR2 FQGNSA. The CDR3 consists of 17 residues. Here the CDR3 DNA reads TGTGCCAGCAGCTTACAAATTACAGGGGCTGGGGCCAACGTCCTGACTTTC. It specifies CASSLQITGAGANVLTF.

Only a few counts were recorded for this clonotype. The chain uses TRBV4-2 and TRBJ2-3; D may be TRBD1 (5 bases). CDR1 is LGHNA, CDR2 YNFKEQ, per germline. The length of the CDR3 is 16 residues. V lost 0 bases and J 2 bases, leaving 12 bases between the germline ends. This CDR3 is CASSQEYPGLTDTQYF. As DNA, the CDR3 is TGTGCCAGCAGCCAAGAATATCCAGGGCTCACAGATACGCAGTATTTT.

The rearrangement links TRBV7-8 to TRBJ2-7; D is uncertain. V shed 5 bases and J shed 7 bases, with 15 bases lying between them. Germline V gene data show CDR1 as SGHVS and CDR2 as FQNEAQ. The CDR3 contains 13 residues. CDR3 nucleotide sequence: TGTGCCAGCAGCCTCGTAAGGGCTGGAGAGCAGTACTTC. It yields the protein CASSLVRAGEQYF.

CDR3 coding DNA: TGTGCCAGCACCCCGGAAACCGGGACAGGGGGGTACAATGAGCAGTTCTTC. Encoded protein: CASTPETGTGGYNEQFF. The chain recombines TRBV6-5 with TRBJ2-1; 11 bases line up with TRBD1. With 7 bases clipped from V and 4 bases from J, the junction kept 12 bases outside the gene matches. The CDR3 length is 17 residues. Germline V gene sequence: CDR1 MNHEY, CDR2 SVGAGI.

This clonotype was seen more than once but under ten times. The chain is built from TRBV21-1 and TRBJ2-7. TRBV21-1 is designated a pseudogene. The CDR3 has 11 amino acids. This chain's CDR3 is CASTARDEQYV. CDR3 bases: TGTGCCAGCACCGCACGTGACGAGCAGTACGTC.

Here the CDR3 DNA reads TGTGCCAGCAGTGACCCCTTGAGGGGGCACGGAAACACCATATATTTT. Encoded protein: CASSDPLRGHGNTIYF. V and J are TRBV6-4 and TRBJ1-3; 7 positions match TRBD1. Germline-derived CDR1 and CDR2 are MRHNA and SNTAGT. This CDR3 has 16 residues. V lost 2 bases and J lost 4; bases outside the gene matches: 8.

This clonotype was counted at least ten times. The genes are TRBV7-2 and TRBJ2-1, with D possibly being TRBD1 (5 bases). CDR1 SGHTA and CDR2 FQGNSA come from the germline V gene. CDR3 size: 16 residues. Trimming pared 1 base from V and 6 bases from J, leaving 16 bases between. In DNA, the CDR3 is TGTGCCAGCAGCTTAGTAGGGGTAGGGATCTCCAATGAGCAGTTCTTC. Translation gives CASSLVGVGISNEQFF. Looking up the rest from reference TRBV7-2 and TRBJ2-1 gives the full variable domain: GAGVSQSPSNKVTEKGKDVELRCDPISGHTALYWYRQSLGQGLEFLIYFQGNSAPDKSGLPSDRFSAERTGGSVSTLTIQRTQQEDSAVYLCASSLVGVGISNEQFFGPGTRLTVL.